These 27 T cell receptor beta chains originate from one sample sequenced in a study of sequential checkpoint blockade in melanoma. Sequenced by immunoSEQ multiplex PCR; TCRdb stores in-frame clones only, minus some. The sample lists more than 15,000 clones; around 78% were seen once. The treatment is: randomized to nivolumab then ipilimumab (arm A) or the reverse (arm B). Sequenced material: CD8+ T cells sorted from blood (inferred from file names), taken from a patient given nivolumab and ipilimumab in sequence. These receptors all stem from a human donor with melanoma.

The count of this clone is one. This chain connects TRBV27 to TRBJ2-1, with 8 bases aligning to TRBD1. The J segment lost 9 bases and the V segment lost 5 bases, leaving 6 bases of the junction unmatched. Looked up from germline, CDR1 is MNHEY and CDR2 is SMNVEV (reference sequence). The CDR3 extends over 13 amino acids. CDR3 bases: TGTGCCAGCAGTATACTTACAGGGGGTGAGCAGTTCTTC. Its protein product is CASSILTGGEQFF.

The CDR3 loop is CASSPGTANTEAFF. CDR3 bases: TGTGCCAGCAGCCCCGGGACAGCGAACACTGAAGCTTTCTTT. The V call is TRBV16, the J call TRBJ1-1, with 7 bases that match TRBD1. The CDR3 is made up of 14 amino acids. The ends lost 4 bases at V and 1 base at J; junction bases unmatched: 3. From germline, CDR1 is KGHSY and CDR2 FQNENV.

The genes are TRBV9 and TRBJ2-2; D is perhaps TRBD2 (5 bases). V lost 3 bases to trimming and J lost 6 bases, with 18 bases between them. From germline, CDR1 is SGDLS and CDR2 YYNGEE. The CDR3 consists of 16 residues. In DNA form, the CDR3 reads TGTGCCAGCAGCGCCGGTCGGGCGGAGGTCCCCGGGGAGCTGTTTTTT. Its protein is CASSAGRAEVPGELFF.

V gene TRBV6-1 combines with J gene TRBJ2-1; D perhaps matches TRBD2 (6 bases). The V end lost 3 bases, the J end lost 6 bases, and 15 bases lay between the germline ends. This CDR3 has 15 amino acids. The germline V gene has CDR1 MNHNS and CDR2 SASEGT. In nucleotides, the CDR3 is TGTGCCAGCAGTGAGTGGACTAACCCTCTCAATGAGCAGTTCTTC. It yields the protein CASSEWTNPLNEQFF.

This rearrangement joins TRBV28 to TRBJ2-1, with 7 bases that match TRBD1. The length of the CDR3 is 15 residues. Losses at the gene ends were 5 bases for V and 0 bases for J; bases not matched to a gene: 4. In germline, CDR1 is MDHEN, CDR2 SYDVKM. CDR3 residues: CASSRYRGSYNEQFF. The CDR3 DNA is TGTGCCAGCAGTCGGTACAGGGGCTCCTACAATGAGCAGTTCTTC.

The J gene is TRBJ2-7, the V gene TRBV14, with a weak D call TRBD2 (5 bases). The CDR3 has 13 residues. Trimming stripped 1 base from V and 3 bases from J, with 7 bases between. Per the germline V gene, CDR1 is SGHDN and CDR2 is FVKESK. CDR3 nucleotide sequence: TGTGCCAGCAGCCAAGGGGCGGGCTACGAGCAGTACTTC. Translated: CASSQGAGYEQYF.

This chain uses TRBV28 with TRBJ2-5; D perhaps matches TRBD1 (6 bases). Gene TRBJ2-7 matches the end of the DNA better, so the J call may be wrong. Germline V lookup: CDR1 MDHEN, CDR2 SYDVKM. CDR3 length: 15 residues. CDR3 DNA: TGTGCCAGCAGTCCGTTAGACGGGACACTCTACGAGCAGTACTTC. This translates into CASSPLDGTLYEQYF.

The chain combines TRBV28 with TRBJ2-5; the D is unclear. Germline CDR1 reads MDHEN; CDR2 reads SYDVKM. Trimming stripped 1 base from V and 5 bases from J, with 8 bases between. The CDR3 length is 13 residues. CDR3 in amino acids: CASSLYSSETQYF. CDR3 nucleotide sequence: TGTGCCAGCAGTTTATACTCGTCTGAGACCCAGTACTTC.

The chain employs TRBV27 and TRBJ1-6; D is perhaps TRBD1 (5 bases). The CDR3 consists of 13 residues. Trimming pared 3 bases from V and 6 bases from J, leaving 6 bases between. CDR1 is MNHEY, CDR2 SMNVEV, per germline (reference sequence). The CDR3 loop reads CASSFQGNSPLHF. DNA for the CDR3: TGTGCCAGCAGTTTCCAGGGTAATTCACCCCTCCACTTT.

A single count supports this clone. The chain is built from TRBV13 and TRBJ2-1; D remains ambiguous. Germline CDR1 is PRHDT and CDR2 is FYEKMQ (reference sequence). There are 13 residues in the CDR3. Between the trimmed V and J ends, which lost 5 bases and 8 bases, there was a span of 13 bases. The CDR3 spells CASSTNHRDEQFF. CDR3 sequence (DNA): TGTGCCAGCAGCACAAACCACCGGGATGAGCAGTTCTTC.

The chain employs TRBV7-9 and TRBJ1-4, with D maybe TRBD1 (6 bases). This CDR3 has 15 residues. Trimming removed 5 bases from V and 7 bases from J, with 17 bases in between. Germline CDR1 and CDR2: SEHNR and FQNEAQ (reference sequence). This CDR3 reads CASSTTHRVGEKLFF. In DNA, the CDR3 is TGTGCCAGCAGCACAACTCACAGGGTGGGTGAAAAACTGTTTTTT.

The chain employs TRBV5-1 and TRBJ1-1; 9 nucleotides match TRBD1. This CDR3 comprises 13 residues. Trimming took 7 bases from V and 11 from J; bases not matched to a gene: 12. CDR1 SGHRS and CDR2 YFSETQ come from the germline V gene. The CDR3 reads CASRTGAGGGAFF. The DNA for the CDR3 is TGCGCCAGCCGGACAGGGGCCGGAGGGGGTGCTTTCTTT.

This clone was counted only a few times. The chain couples TRBV7-9 to TRBJ2-7, with D uncertain. The CDR3 sequence is 11 residues long. Germline CDR1 SEHNR, CDR2 FQNEAQ (reference sequence). The germline V and J ends were trimmed by 7 bases and 3 bases, with 7 bases remaining between them. CDR3 amino acids: CASTPLYEQYF. The CDR3 DNA follows: TGTGCCAGCACCCCCCTCTACGAGCAGTACTTC. Together with reference TRBV7-9 and TRBJ2-7, the CDR3 gives the full variable domain: DTGVSQNPRHKITKRGQNVTFRCDPISEHNRLYWYRQTLGQGPEFLTYFQNEAQLEKSRLLSDRFSAERPKGSFSTLEIQRTEQGDSAMYLCASTPLYEQYFGPGTRLTVT.

The chain is built from TRBV15 and TRBJ1-4; no reliable D call. The CDR3 contains 15 residues. V lost 0 bases and J 4 bases, leaving 9 bases between the germline ends. Germline CDR1 reads LNHNV; CDR2 reads YYDKDF (reference sequence). DNA for the CDR3: TGTGCCACCAGCAGAGATCTGGGCCTTAATGAAAAACTGTTTTTT. This codes for CATSRDLGLNEKLFF.

This chain uses TRBV10-2 with TRBJ1-1; D uncertain. The germline CDR1 and CDR2 sequences are WSHSY and SAAADI. V gave up 7 bases and J gave up 4 bases, with 13 bases separating them. The CDR3 length is 13 residues. CDR3 nucleotide sequence: TGCGCCAGCATGGCAGCCGAGGGCACTGAAGCTTTCTTT. Residues: CASMAAEGTEAFF.

In this sample, this clone turned up a few times. The J gene is TRBJ1-5, the V gene TRBV28; 9 nucleotides align to TRBD1. Germline-derived CDR1 and CDR2 are MDHEN and SYDVKM. With 3 bases clipped from V and 0 bases from J, the junction kept 9 bases outside the gene matches. The CDR3 sequence is 18 residues long. CDR3 coding DNA: TGTGCCAGCAGTTTCGGGGACAGGGCAGCCTATAGCAATCAGCCCCAGCATTTT. It yields the protein CASSFGDRAAYSNQPQHF.

This chain connects TRBV4-1 to TRBJ2-7; TRBD1 agrees at 7 bases. In germline, CDR1 is MGHRA, CDR2 YSYEKL. V lost 4 bases, J lost 3 bases, and 6 bases stayed unmatched. This CDR3 has 14 amino acids. CDR3 protein: CASSPSGQNYEQYF. For the CDR3, the DNA is TGCGCCAGCAGCCCCTCGGGACAGAACTACGAGCAGTACTTC.

The chain combines TRBV6-5 with TRBJ2-7; D is uncertain. This CDR3 is 14 amino acids long. V gave up 2 bases and J gave up 2 bases, with 10 bases separating them. Germline lookup yields CDR1 MNHEY and CDR2 SVGAGI. CDR3 in amino acids: CASSYGQNTYEQYF. The CDR3 nucleotides are TGTGCCAGCAGTTACGGGCAGAACACCTACGAGCAGTACTTC.

A remark on this clone: Germline is not matched at one junction end, which may reflect a read error. CDR3 region: CATSDLSINQPQHF. The DNA for the CDR3 is TGTGCCACCAGTGATTTGTCCATCAATCAGCCCCAGCATTTT. This chain links TRBV2 with TRBJ1-5; D gene unclear. Germline V gene lookup returns CDR1 SNHLY and CDR2 FYNNEI. The CDR3 length is 14 residues.

In the case of this clone: Other DNA sequences in the same sample also yield this CDR3. The chain employs TRBV7-6 and TRBJ2-7, with 8 bases that match TRBD1. Germline trimming cut 3 bases from V and 2 bases from J; bases unmatched to any gene: 6. The germline CDR1 and CDR2 sequences are SGHVS and FNYEAQ. The CDR3 consists of 15 residues. The CDR3 protein is CASSFGTGLTYEQYF. DNA of the CDR3: TGTGCCAGCAGCTTCGGGACAGGATTAACCTACGAGCAGTACTTC. Full variable domain (outside the CDR3, taken from reference TRBV7-6 and TRBJ2-7): GAGVSQSPRYKVTKRGQDVALRCDPISGHVSLYWYRQALGQGPEFLTYFNYEAQQDKSGLPNDRFSAERPEGSISTLTIQRTEQRDSAMYRCASSFGTGLTYEQYFGPGTRLTVT.

This clone occurred a few times. The rearrangement uses TRBV13 and TRBJ2-7; 10 nucleotides agree with TRBD2. This CDR3 comprises 16 residues. Germline loops: CDR1 PRHDT, CDR2 FYEKMQ (reference sequence). J gave up 6 bases and V 5 bases, and 13 bases lay outside the gene matches. The CDR3 region is CASSELQRGGASEQYF. The CDR3, as DNA: TGTGCCAGCAGCGAGCTTCAGCGGGGGGGGGCTAGCGAGCAGTACTTC.

This rearrangement joins TRBV7-2 to TRBJ1-1, with TRBD1 as a possible D gene (5 bases). V gave up 1 base and J gave up 7 bases, with 13 bases separating them. Germline V gives CDR1 SGHTA, CDR2 FQGNSA. The CDR3 totals 14 residues. The CDR3 region has the DNA TGTGCCAGCAGCTTAGAACGGTGGGGCTTTGAAGCTTTCTTT. Translation gives CASSLERWGFEAFF.

The V call is TRBV5-1, the J call TRBJ2-2; 9 nucleotides match TRBD2. The trim removed 1 base at V and 1 base at J, leaving 14 bases unmatched. There are 20 residues in the CDR3. Germline CDR1 reads SGHRS; CDR2 reads YFSETQ. The CDR3 protein is CASSLSYLAGSLLNTGELFF. For the CDR3, the DNA is TGCGCCAGCAGCTTGAGTTACCTAGCGGGGTCGTTACTGAACACCGGGGAGCTGTTTTTT.

This chain connects TRBV7-9 to TRBJ2-3; 7 bases are a match to TRBD2. CDR3 size: 14 residues. CDR1 SEHNR and CDR2 FQNEAQ come from the germline V gene (reference sequence). The V segment lost 3 bases and the J segment 1 base; nucleotides outside the gene matches: 1. In nucleotides, the CDR3 is TGTGCCAGCAGCTTGAGCGGGGGCACAGATACGCAGTATTTT. It translates to CASSLSGGTDTQYF.

This clone has just a few counts. J is TRBJ1-1 and V is TRBV7-9; D may be TRBD1 (6 bases). With 5 bases removed from V and 1 base from J, the gap between germline ends came to 17 bases. This CDR3 spans 16 amino acids. The germline gives CDR1 SEHNR, CDR2 FQNEAQ (reference sequence). The CDR3 sequence is CASSAESQGTNTEAFF. In DNA, the CDR3 is TGTGCCAGCAGCGCCGAATCACAGGGAACGAACACTGAAGCTTTCTTT.

The chain carries TRBV27 and TRBJ2-7; 7 bases are a match to TRBD2. Unmatched junction bases numbered 5, after V lost 3 bases and J lost 0 bases. The CDR3 length is 15 residues. Germline V lookup: CDR1 MNHEY, CDR2 SMNVEV (reference sequence). The CDR3 spells CASSFEGGGSYEQYF. CDR3 DNA sequence: TGTGCCAGCAGTTTCGAGGGCGGGGGCTCCTACGAGCAGTACTTC.

The rearrangement uses TRBV6-5 and TRBJ2-3; D perhaps matches TRBD1 (6 bases). CDR3 length: 14 residues. Germline CDR1 MNHEY, CDR2 SVGAGI. Deletions cut 5 bases from V and 2 bases from J, with 11 bases between. The DNA of the CDR3 is TGTGCCAGCAGTACGGACAGTGCCACAGATACGCAGTATTTT. Protein sequence: CASSTDSATDTQYF.